One and the same sample provided the 23 T cell receptor beta chains below, sequenced in a study of blood T cells in healthy people across ages (dated by TCRdb to 2014 to 2015). The library was generated by 5' RACE. Sequencing relied on an Illumina HiSeq 2500. A second PCR of about 6 to 11 cycles was run with a J-beta primer mix and a sample-barcoded 5' primer. TCRdb handled the public reads itself, with Q25 trimming in fastp and clone calling in MiXCR, and kept productive beta chains. Records with the same CDR3 protein are collapsed into one entry carrying the most frequent genes and DNA. This sample gives fewer than 900,000 distinct CDR3 sequences in total; 49% of them show up just once. Jointly, the top ten make up 30% to 40% of the sample. The sample taken for sequencing was blood. The origin of the receptors is a woman aged 60-75 years in good health.

This clonotype was picked up a small number of times. The V gene is TRBV7-3, the J gene TRBJ2-7; D is perhaps TRBD1 or TRBD2 (5 bases each). Trimming pared 5 bases from V and 0 bases from J, leaving 14 bases between. The CDR3 sequence is 15 residues long. Germline loops: CDR1 SGHTA, CDR2 FQGTGA. CDR3 amino acids: CASSQAGTPSYEQYF. The CDR3 nucleotides read TGTGCCAGCAGCCAAGCCGGGACCCCCTCCTACGAGCAGTACTTC.

CDR3 in amino acids: CATSDLKDRGDIQYF. In nucleotides, the CDR3 is TGTGCCACCAGTGATTTGAAGGACAGGGGTGACATTCAGTACTTC. V is TRBV24-1 and J is TRBJ2-4, with TRBD1 matching 9 bases. V lost 0 bases and J lost 8; bases outside the gene matches: 4. Germline CDR1 KGHDR, CDR2 SFDVKD. This CDR3 has 15 residues.

The CDR3 sequence: CASSSTGRNTEAFF. The CDR3 DNA follows: TGTGCCAGCAGCTCGACAGGGAGGAACACTGAAGCTTTCTTT. This rearrangement joins TRBV13 to TRBJ1-1; 7 bases are shared with TRBD1. Unmatched junction bases numbered 3, after V lost 4 bases and J lost 1 base. The germline V gene has CDR1 PRHDT and CDR2 FYEKMQ (reference sequence). The CDR3 runs 14 residues. The whole variable domain, filled in from reference TRBV13 and TRBJ1-1, reads AAGVIQSPRHLIKEKRETATLKCYPIPRHDTVYWYQQGPGQDPQFLISFYEKMQSDKGSIPDRFSAQQFSDYHSELNMSSLELGDSALYFCASSSTGRNTEAFFGQGTRLTVV.

The chain links TRBV7-9 to TRBJ2-5, with 10 bases matching TRBD1. Per the germline V gene, CDR1 is SEHNR and CDR2 is FQNEAQ (reference sequence). V trimming: 4 bases; J trimming: 11 bases; junction bases outside the gene matches: 7. The CDR3 has 13 residues. The chain's CDR3 is CASSSRDRGEQYF. DNA for the CDR3: TGTGCCAGCAGCTCCCGGGACAGGGGAGAGCAGTACTTC.

This clonotype has a handful of counts. The chain couples TRBV6-6 to TRBJ2-7; 8 positions agree with TRBD1. The CDR3 loop spans 14 amino acids. The V and J ends lost 5 bases and 4 bases, in that order; junction bases with no gene match: 7. In germline, CDR1 is MNHNY, CDR2 SVGAGI (reference sequence). DNA for the CDR3: TGTGCCAGCAGTGCCCCGGGACAGGAGTACGAGCAGTACTTC. Encoded protein: CASSAPGQEYEQYF.

The rearrangement joins TRBV4-3 to TRBJ2-1; 9 nucleotides align to TRBD2. J lost 4 bases, V lost 4 bases, and 11 bases had no gene match. Germline values: CDR1 LGHNA, CDR2 YSLEER. The length of the CDR3 is 17 residues. The CDR3 sequence: CASSLVPGTSTYNEQFF. The CDR3 coding sequence is TGCGCCAGCAGCCTAGTCCCCGGGACTAGCACATACAATGAGCAGTTCTTC.

This clonotype was recorded a few times. This chain joins TRBV4-3 and TRBJ2-7; 7 bases agree with TRBD1. Germline V gives CDR1 LGHNA, CDR2 YSLEER. The CDR3 is 15 amino acids. V lost 4 bases and J lost 0; bases outside the gene matches: 6. This chain's CDR3 is CASSPDRDGSYEQYF. The CDR3 DNA reads TGCGCCAGCAGCCCAGACAGGGACGGCTCCTACGAGCAGTACTTC.

The CDR3: CASSFGLLAKNIQYF. CDR3 sequence (DNA): TGTGCCAGCAGCTTTGGCCTCCTAGCCAAAAACATTCAGTACTTC. The gene calls are TRBV5-6 and TRBJ2-4; D gene uncertain. The CDR3 extends over 15 amino acids. Between the trimmed V and J ends, which lost 2 bases and 0 bases, there was a span of 9 bases. Germline V lookup: CDR1 SGHDT, CDR2 YYEEEE. The full variable domain, rest sourced from reference TRBV5-6 and TRBJ2-4, is DAGVTQSPTHLIKTRGQQVTLRCSPKSGHDTVSWYQQALGQGPQFIFQYYEEEERQRGNFPDRFSGHQFPNYSSELNVNALLLGDSALYLCASSFGLLAKNIQYFGAGTRLSVL.

The chain couples TRBV20-1 to TRBJ2-1; D gene ambiguous. There are 14 residues in the CDR3. V lost 0 bases and J lost 9, with 15 bases in between. Germline values: CDR1 DFQATT, CDR2 SNEGSKA (reference sequence). The CDR3 sequence: CSARDGRGRSEQFF. The CDR3 DNA follows: TGCAGTGCTAGAGATGGGCGTGGGCGGAGTGAGCAGTTCTTC.

In its sample, this clonotype was seen many times. This chain uses TRBV7-2 with TRBJ2-7; no reliable D call. This CDR3 has 13 residues. Germline values: CDR1 SGHTA, CDR2 FQGNSA. Trimming shortened V by 5 bases and J by 3 bases, and 11 bases separated the two germline ends. CDR3 loop: CASSPDGFYEQYF. The CDR3 DNA sequence: TGTGCCAGCAGCCCGGACGGATTCTACGAGCAGTACTTC.

This clonotype was observed a single time. V is TRBV7-2 and J is TRBJ2-7, with TRBD2 matching 8 bases. This CDR3 is 15 amino acids long. Losses at the gene ends were 1 base for V and 3 bases for J; bases not matched to a gene: 5. From germline, CDR1 is SGHTA and CDR2 FQGNSA. As DNA, the CDR3 is TGTGCCAGCAGCTTAGGGCAGCGGGAGATCTACGAGCAGTACTTC. Protein sequence: CASSLGQREIYEQYF.

This CDR3 reads CASSPALRSNYGYTF. CDR3 nucleotides: TGTGCCAGCAGCCCAGCCCTCAGGAGTAACTATGGCTACACCTTC. This chain links TRBV7-2 with TRBJ1-2; no clear D gene. Trimming took 5 bases from V and 1 from J, leaving 14 bases between them. Germline-derived CDR1 and CDR2 are SGHTA and FQGNSA. The CDR3 is made up of 15 amino acids.

The V call is TRBV28, the J call TRBJ2-6; D is unresolved. This CDR3 contains 15 residues. The V gene's germline CDR1 is MDHEN and CDR2 SYDVKM. With 6 bases removed from V and 0 bases from J, the gap between germline ends came to 9 bases. The CDR3 loop is CASSIRLSGANVLTF. CDR3 DNA sequence: TGTGCCAGCAGCATAAGGCTCTCTGGGGCCAACGTCCTGACTTTC. Looking up the rest from reference TRBV28 and TRBJ2-6 gives the full variable domain: DVKVTQSSRYLVKRTGEKVFLECVQDMDHENMFWYRQDPGLGLRLIYFSYDVKMKEKGDIPEGYSVSREKKERFSLILESASTNQTSMYLCASSIRLSGANVLTFGAGSRLTVL.

The chain combines TRBV20-1 with TRBJ2-3; 9 nucleotides align to TRBD2. The CDR3 covers 15 residues. Germline lookup yields CDR1 DFQATT and CDR2 SNEGSKA (reference sequence). V lost 3 bases and J lost 5; bases outside the gene matches: 9. CDR3 in amino acids: CSASALAGLGDTQYF. Here the CDR3 DNA reads TGCAGTGCTAGTGCCCTAGCGGGACTGGGAGATACGCAGTATTTT.

The chain combines TRBV20-1 with TRBJ2-7; weak D call: TRBD2 (5 bases). Germline CDR1 DFQATT, CDR2 SNEGSKA (reference sequence). This CDR3 comprises 14 residues. Trimming shortened V by 6 bases and J by 1 base, and 16 bases separated the two germline ends. CDR3 DNA sequence: TGCAGTGCCATCGCAACTAGGAAATCCTACGAGCAGTACTTC. Its protein is CSAIATRKSYEQYF.

The V gene is TRBV11-2, the J gene TRBJ2-7; no firm D call. V was shortened by 11 bases and J by 7 bases, with 21 bases between the two germline ends. Germline CDR1 and CDR2: SGHAT and FQNNGV. This CDR3 region has 13 residues. The CDR3 DNA is TGTGCCGGTAGCCTAGGGTACTACAATGAGCAGTACTTC. Encoded protein: CAGSLGYYNEQYF.

The chain combines TRBV7-9 with TRBJ1-2, with D unresolved. The germline gives CDR1 SEHNR, CDR2 FQNEAQ (reference sequence). The CDR3 totals 14 residues. Trimming cost V 8 bases and J 1 base, with 14 bases left between them. This CDR3 reads CASSILADNYGYTF. CDR3 DNA sequence: TGTGCCAGCTCTATCCTCGCGGATAACTATGGCTACACCTTC.

This chain joins TRBV4-3 and TRBJ2-1; TRBD2 matches at 7 bases. Germline trimming cut 0 bases from V and 5 bases from J; bases unmatched to any gene: 22. The germline V gene encodes CDR1 LGHNA and CDR2 YSLEER. The CDR3 covers 21 residues. In DNA, the CDR3 is TGCGCCAGCAGCCAAGAATCTTCCCGGGGGAGGGCCTTTATGGTTCACAATGAGCAGTTCTTC. It is translated as CASSQESSRGRAFMVHNEQFF.

This chain uses TRBV2 with TRBJ2-4; 8 bases agree with TRBD2. The end of the DNA is better explained by TRBJ2-7, so the J call may be wrong. This CDR3 region has 14 residues. Germline lookup yields CDR1 SNHLY and CDR2 FYNNEI. The CDR3 DNA sequence: TGTGCCAGCATGGGGACGGGGGGGTACTACGAGCAGTACTTC. Its protein product is CASMGTGGYYEQYF.

This clonotype came up a few times. This chain links TRBV6-2 or TRBV6-3 with TRBJ2-1, with 9 nucleotides matching TRBD1. Germline trimming cut 6 bases from V and 4 bases from J; bases unmatched to any gene: 16. CDR3 size: 18 residues. In germline, CDR1 is MNHEY, CDR2 SVGEGT. CDR3 DNA: TGTGCCAGCAGCCGGGACAGGGAACGCGGGAGAATATACAATGAGCAGTTCTTC. This gives the protein CASSRDRERGRIYNEQFF.

V and J are TRBV20-1 and TRBJ2-2, with TRBD2 as a possible D gene (5 bases). Germline V gene lookup returns CDR1 DFQATT and CDR2 SNEGSKA (reference sequence). The germline V and J ends were trimmed by 3 bases and 3 bases, with 14 bases remaining between them. CDR3 length: 15 residues. This CDR3 is CSARGRWGDTGELFF. The DNA for the CDR3 is TGCAGTGCTAGGGGTCGCTGGGGAGACACCGGGGAGCTGTTTTTT.

V and J are TRBV7-2 and TRBJ2-7, with D tentatively TRBD1 or TRBD2 (5 bases each). There are 14 residues in the CDR3. V lost 5 bases and J lost 7, with 18 bases in between. Per the germline V gene, CDR1 is SGHTA and CDR2 is FQGNSA. The CDR3 DNA reads TGTGCCAGCAGCCGTCCGGGACGGGCTGGTGAGCAGTACTTC. Protein: CASSRPGRAGEQYF.

The CDR3 nucleotides are TGTGCCACCAGCAGAACTCCGGGACAGAAAAAAGAGACCCAGTACTTC. Its protein is CATSRTPGQKKETQYF. V usage is TRBV15 and J usage is TRBJ2-5; 7 nucleotides agree with TRBD1. This CDR3 is 16 amino acids long. Unmatched junction bases numbered 9, after V lost 2 bases and J lost 3 bases. Germline V lookup: CDR1 LNHNV, CDR2 YYDKDF (reference sequence).